One sample yielded the 11 T cell receptor beta chains listed below, sequenced in a study of blood T cell repertoires in COVID-19. Produced via immunoSEQ multiplex PCR; TCRdb's table is partial and in-frame only. The data show about 270,000 clones, about four fifths seen once. The source material was peripheral blood. The receptors derive from a woman between 50 and 59 years old who had recovered from COVID-19.

The J gene is TRBJ2-1, the V gene TRBV6-2 or TRBV6-3; D remains unclear. Germline CDR1 reads MNHEY; CDR2 reads SVGEGT. With 5 bases removed from V and 9 bases from J, the gap between germline ends came to 20 bases. The CDR3 is made up of 15 amino acids. CDR3 nucleotides: TGTGCCAGCAGTCCCCACAGTCCCGCCGATGTTGAGCAGTTCTTC. This sequence encodes CASSPHSPADVEQFF.

The chain joins TRBV30 to TRBJ1-6; 7 nucleotides match TRBD1. The V segment lost 7 bases and the J segment 5 bases; nucleotides outside the gene matches: 11. Germline V gene sequence: CDR1 GTSNPN, CDR2 SVGIG (reference sequence). CDR3 length: 15 residues. The CDR3 bases are TGTGCCTCATACTTCGTAGGGACAGATAATTCACCCCTCCACTTT. Translation: CASYFVGTDNSPLHF.

V is TRBV4-1 and J is TRBJ1-5; tentatively, D is TRBD1 (5 bases). Germline CDR1 is MGHRA and CDR2 is YSYEKL. CDR3 size: 15 residues. Trimming cost V 3 bases and J 4 bases, with 13 bases left between them. CDR3 in amino acids: CASSQTLGGNQPQHF. CDR3 DNA: TGCGCCAGCAGCCAGACCCTGGGGGGGAATCAGCCCCAGCATTTT.

V is TRBV4-3 and J is TRBJ1-4, with TRBD1 matching over 8 bases. The ends lost 1 base at V and 0 bases at J; junction bases unmatched: 10. The CDR3 covers 19 residues. Germline CDR1 is LGHNA and CDR2 is YSLEER. As DNA, the CDR3 is TGCGCCAGCAGCCAAGTGGGGACAGGTCCCGAGGCAACTAATGAAAAACTGTTTTTT. This codes for CASSQVGTGPEATNEKLFF.

This clone was counted between two and nine times. This chain uses TRBV6-5 with TRBJ2-2; D is perhaps TRBD2 (6 bases). This CDR3 contains 14 residues. V lost 6 bases, J lost 7 bases, and 15 bases lay in between. CDR1 MNHEY and CDR2 SVGAGI come from the germline V gene. The CDR3 bases are TGTGCCAGCAGCCCGTTTTTGGGGGGCGGGGAGCTGTTTTTT. It is translated as CASSPFLGGGELFF.

This clone has just one count. The chain couples TRBV9 to TRBJ2-3; the match to TRBD2 covers 12 bases. The germline V gene encodes CDR1 SGDLS and CDR2 YYNGEE. The CDR3 has 19 amino acids. The J segment lost 2 bases and the V segment lost 4 bases, leaving 14 bases of the junction unmatched. The CDR3 nucleotides read TGTGCCAGCAGCTCCCAGGCTAGCGGGAGGGCCGGGGTCACAGATACGCAGTATTTT. It codes for CASSSQASGRAGVTDTQYF.

CDR3 sequence (DNA): TGTGCCAGCTCCTCGACTAACACCGGGGAGCTGTTTTTT. The encoded protein is CASSSTNTGELFF. The chain uses TRBV18 and TRBJ2-2; D remains ambiguous. The germline V gene encodes CDR1 KGHSH and CDR2 LQKENI. Trimming left V 6 bases short and J 2 bases short, with 7 bases between. This CDR3 is built from 13 residues.

This chain connects TRBV4-1 to TRBJ1-2; 7 positions match TRBD1. The CDR3 runs 16 residues. The ends lost 0 bases at V and 4 bases at J; junction bases unmatched: 8. CDR1 and CDR2 from the germline V gene are MGHRA and YSYEKL. The CDR3 loop is CASSQDGRGSFYGYTF. The CDR3 nucleotides are TGCGCCAGCAGCCAAGATGGCAGGGGGTCCTTCTATGGCTACACCTTC.

This chain connects TRBV30 to TRBJ1-3; TRBD1 is a possible D gene (6 bases). The CDR3 runs to 13 residues. V dropped 7 bases and J dropped 2 bases, with 12 bases sitting between them. From germline, CDR1 is GTSNPN and CDR2 SVGIG (reference sequence). CDR3 sequence: CALGRGTGNTIYF. CDR3 in DNA: TGTGCCTTGGGCAGGGGCACTGGAAACACCATATATTTT.

The V call is TRBV3-1 (or the pseudogene TRBV3-2), the J call TRBJ2-1, with 9 bases identical to TRBD2. The V and J ends lost 3 bases and 4 bases, in that order; junction bases with no gene match: 4. The CDR3 runs to 15 residues. In germline, CDR1 is LGHDT, CDR2 YNNKEL (reference sequence). The CDR3 loop reads CASSQRGGKYNEQFF. CDR3 in DNA: TGTGCCAGCAGCCAGCGGGGGGGCAAATACAATGAGCAGTTCTTC.

The V and J genes are TRBV11-3 and TRBJ2-1; 11 nucleotides align to TRBD2. Germline CDR1 reads SGHNT; CDR2 reads YENEEA. The CDR3 contains 14 residues. V shed 3 bases, J shed 9 bases, and the junction held 4 bases outside the gene matches. CDR3 sequence (DNA): TGTGCCAGCAGCTTGGGACTAGCGGCGGGTGAGCAGTTCTTC. This translates into CASSLGLAAGEQFF.